One and the same sample provided the 7 T cell receptor beta chains below, sequenced in a study of beta chain features in type 1 diabetes. Whole-study results and caveats: TCRB CDR3 length was moderately but significantly reduced in all four CD4+ subsets of Type 1 diabetes patients.

The whole isolated RNA underwent reverse transcription, so sequencing captured expressed TCRB transcripts. This table comes from immunoSEQ multiplex PCR, and its TCRdb copy is limited to in-frame clones, with some not included. The data hold over 20,000 clones, with roughly 56% observed a single time. Their antigens remain unidentified. Material for sequencing was stem cell memory CD4+ T cells from blood. Source of these receptors: a man aged 18-30 years with type 1 diabetes.

This clone was picked up a small number of times. The chain carries TRBV29-1 and TRBJ2-7; 7 nucleotides align to TRBD1. Germline CDR1 is SQVTM and CDR2 is ANQGSEA. The junction had 12 bases not matched to a gene; V was cut back by 6 bases and J by 7 bases. The CDR3 sequence is 13 residues long. DNA of the CDR3: TGCAGCGTCGACAGCCCAGGGGGTGGGGAGCAGTACTTC. Protein: CSVDSPGGGEQYF.

The chain uses TRBV4-3 and TRBJ2-7, with D perhaps TRBD1 (5 bases). CDR1 and CDR2 (germline): LGHNA, YSLEER. CDR3 length equals 13 residues. V was cut by 1 base and J by 9 bases, with 13 bases left in between. This chain's CDR3 is CASSQGIGQGQYF. The CDR3 bases are TGCGCCAGCAGCCAAGGAATCGGGCAGGGGCAGTACTTC.

The chain uses TRBV6-1 and TRBJ1-2; a possible D gene is TRBD1 (5 bases). Per germline, CDR1 MNHNS and CDR2 SASEGT. Trimming left V 2 bases short and J 0 bases short, with 10 bases between. CDR3 length: 15 amino acids. This CDR3 is CASSEYARANYGYTF. The CDR3, as DNA: TGTGCCAGCAGTGAATATGCCAGGGCTAACTATGGCTACACCTTC.

The chain uses TRBV7-9 and TRBJ2-1, with D perhaps matching TRBD2 (6 bases). CDR3 length equals 16 residues. Germline CDR1 is SEHNR and CDR2 is FQNEAQ (reference sequence). V shed 1 base and J shed 3 bases, with 13 bases lying between them. The CDR3 nucleotides read TGTGCCAGCAGCTTAGATACTAGCCCTATCTACAATGAGCAGTTCTTC. Translated, it gives CASSLDTSPIYNEQFF.

In this sample, this clone turned up a few times. The CDR3 nucleotides read TGTGCCAGCAGCGGACTAGCGGGAGCGAACACCGGGGAGCTGTTTTTT. It specifies CASSGLAGANTGELFF. V usage is TRBV11-2 and J usage is TRBJ2-2; the match to TRBD2 covers 13 bases. CDR1 is SGHAT, CDR2 FQNNGV, per germline. V lost 5 bases and J lost 0; bases outside the gene matches: 0. CDR3 size: 16 residues.

The chain carries TRBV2 and TRBJ1-2; the match to TRBD1 covers 9 bases. CDR1 SNHLY and CDR2 FYNNEI come from the germline V gene. The trim removed 7 bases at V and 4 bases at J, leaving 10 bases unmatched. The CDR3 covers 15 residues. The CDR3 DNA reads as TGTGCCAGCACCCCCTGGGACAGGGAAGGCTATGGCTACACCTTC. It is translated as CASTPWDREGYGYTF. The full variable domain, completed using reference TRBV2 and TRBJ1-2, is EPEVTQTPSHQVTQMGQEVILRCVPISNHLYFYWYRQILGQKVEFLVSFYNNEISEKSEIFDDQFSVERPDGSNFTLKIRSTKLEDSAMYFCASTPWDREGYGYTFGSGTRLTVV.

The chain links TRBV5-4 to TRBJ2-5, with 13 nucleotides matching TRBD2. The germline V gene encodes CDR1 SGHNT and CDR2 YYREEE (reference sequence). The length of the CDR3 is 15 residues. The V gene end was trimmed by 4 bases and the J gene end by 5 bases; junction bases not matched to a gene: 5. The CDR3, as DNA: TGTGCCAGCAGCCCTGGACTAGCGGGAGTTGAGACCCAGTACTTC. It translates to CASSPGLAGVETQYF.